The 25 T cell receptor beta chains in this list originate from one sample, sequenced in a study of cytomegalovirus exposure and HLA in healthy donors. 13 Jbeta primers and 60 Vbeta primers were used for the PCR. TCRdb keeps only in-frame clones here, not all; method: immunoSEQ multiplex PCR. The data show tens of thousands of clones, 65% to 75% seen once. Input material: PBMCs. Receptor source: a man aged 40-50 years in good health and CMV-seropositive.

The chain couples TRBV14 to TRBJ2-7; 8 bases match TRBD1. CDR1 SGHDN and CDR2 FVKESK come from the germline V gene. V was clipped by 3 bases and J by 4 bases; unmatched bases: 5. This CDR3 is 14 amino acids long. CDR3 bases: TGTGCCAGCAGCCAGACAGGGGTTCAATACGAGCAGTACTTC. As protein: CASSQTGVQYEQYF. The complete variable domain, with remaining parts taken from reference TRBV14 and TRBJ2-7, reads EAGVTQFPSHSVIEKGQTVTLRCDPISGHDNLYWYRRVMGKEIKFLLHFVKESKQDESGMPNNRFLAERTGGTYSTLKVQPAELEDSGVYFCASSQTGVQYEQYFGPGTRLTVT.

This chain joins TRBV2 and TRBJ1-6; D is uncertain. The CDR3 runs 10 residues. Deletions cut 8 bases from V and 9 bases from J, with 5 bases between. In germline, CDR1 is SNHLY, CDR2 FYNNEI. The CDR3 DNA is TGTGCCAGCCGAGGTTCACCCCTCCACTTT. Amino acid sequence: CASRGSPLHF.

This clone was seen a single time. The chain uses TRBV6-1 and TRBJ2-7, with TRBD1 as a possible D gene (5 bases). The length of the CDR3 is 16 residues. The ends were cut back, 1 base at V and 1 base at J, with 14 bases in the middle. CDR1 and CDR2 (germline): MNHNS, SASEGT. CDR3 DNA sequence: TGTGCCAGCAGTGAAGACTCCCGGACATATTCCTACGAGCAGTACTTC. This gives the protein CASSEDSRTYSYEQYF.

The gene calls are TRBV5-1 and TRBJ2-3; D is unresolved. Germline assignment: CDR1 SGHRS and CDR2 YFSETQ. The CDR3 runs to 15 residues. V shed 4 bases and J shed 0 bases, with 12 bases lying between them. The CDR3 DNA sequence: TGCGCCAGCAGCCCTCGTGGTGAGAGCACAGATACGCAGTATTTT. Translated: CASSPRGESTDTQYF.

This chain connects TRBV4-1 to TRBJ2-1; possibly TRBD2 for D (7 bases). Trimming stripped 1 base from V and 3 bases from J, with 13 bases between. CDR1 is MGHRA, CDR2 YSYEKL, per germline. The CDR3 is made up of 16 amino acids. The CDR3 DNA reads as TGCGCCAGCAGCCAAGGGGAGGGGGATTTCTACAATGAGCAGTTCTTC. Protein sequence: CASSQGEGDFYNEQFF.

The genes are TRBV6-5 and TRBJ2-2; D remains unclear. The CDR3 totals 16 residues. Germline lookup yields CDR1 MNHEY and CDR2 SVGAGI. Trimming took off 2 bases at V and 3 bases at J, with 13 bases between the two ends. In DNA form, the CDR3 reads TGTGCCAGCAGTTACGCTGTGACGGGTCACACCGGGGAGCTGTTTTTT. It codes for CASSYAVTGHTGELFF.

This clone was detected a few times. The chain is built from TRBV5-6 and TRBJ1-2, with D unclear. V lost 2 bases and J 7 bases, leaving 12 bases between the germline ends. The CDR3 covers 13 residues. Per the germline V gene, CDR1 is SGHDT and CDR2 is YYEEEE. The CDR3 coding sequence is TGTGCCAGCAGCTTCACGGGGAGTAGTGGCTACACCTTC. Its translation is CASSFTGSSGYTF.

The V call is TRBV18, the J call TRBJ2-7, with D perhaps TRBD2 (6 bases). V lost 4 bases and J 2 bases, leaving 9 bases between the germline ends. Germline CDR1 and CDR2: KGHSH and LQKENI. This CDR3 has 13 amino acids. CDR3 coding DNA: TGTGCCAGCTCACGGGGGGAGCCCTACGAGCAGTACTTC. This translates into CASSRGEPYEQYF.

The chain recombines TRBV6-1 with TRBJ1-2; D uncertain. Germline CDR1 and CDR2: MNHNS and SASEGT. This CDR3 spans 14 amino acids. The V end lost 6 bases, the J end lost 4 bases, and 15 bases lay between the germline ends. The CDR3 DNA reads TGTGCCAGCAGAACCCTCGGGAGGCCCTATGGCTACACCTTC. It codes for CASRTLGRPYGYTF.

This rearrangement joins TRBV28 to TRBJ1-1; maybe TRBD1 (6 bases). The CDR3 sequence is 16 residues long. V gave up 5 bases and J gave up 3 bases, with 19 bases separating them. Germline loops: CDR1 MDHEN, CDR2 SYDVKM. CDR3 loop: CASSPQGGVRDTEAFF. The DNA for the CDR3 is TGTGCCAGCAGTCCCCAAGGGGGGGTAAGGGACACTGAAGCTTTCTTT.

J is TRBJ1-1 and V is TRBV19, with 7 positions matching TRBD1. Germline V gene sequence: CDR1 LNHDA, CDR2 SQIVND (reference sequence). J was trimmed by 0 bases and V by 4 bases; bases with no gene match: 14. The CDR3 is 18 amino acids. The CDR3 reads CASSTRNSQGLLNTEAFF. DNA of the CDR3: TGTGCCAGTAGTACCCGAAACTCACAGGGGCTACTGAACACTGAAGCTTTCTTT.

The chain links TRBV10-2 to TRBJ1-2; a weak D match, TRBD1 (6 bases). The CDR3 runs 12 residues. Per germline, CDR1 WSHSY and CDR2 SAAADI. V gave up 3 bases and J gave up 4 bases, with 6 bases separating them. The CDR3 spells CASSDRGYGYTF. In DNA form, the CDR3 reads TGCGCCAGCAGTGACAGGGGCTATGGCTACACCTTC.

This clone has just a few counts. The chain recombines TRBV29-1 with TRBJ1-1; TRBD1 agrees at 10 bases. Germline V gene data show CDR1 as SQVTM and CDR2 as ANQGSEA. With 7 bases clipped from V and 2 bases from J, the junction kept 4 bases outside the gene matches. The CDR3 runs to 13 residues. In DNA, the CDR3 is TGCAGCGCAGACAGGGGGCGAAACACTGAAGCTTTCTTT. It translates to CSADRGRNTEAFF.

In DNA, the CDR3 is TGTGCCAGCAGCGTCTCAGGGGGACAGGGAAATGAAAAACTGTTTTTT. Translating it yields CASSVSGGQGNEKLFF. J is TRBJ1-4 and V is TRBV9; 9 bases are a match to TRBD1. The CDR3 loop spans 16 amino acids. Per the germline V gene, CDR1 is SGDLS and CDR2 is YYNGEE. V shed 2 bases, J shed 5 bases, and the junction held 7 bases outside the gene matches.

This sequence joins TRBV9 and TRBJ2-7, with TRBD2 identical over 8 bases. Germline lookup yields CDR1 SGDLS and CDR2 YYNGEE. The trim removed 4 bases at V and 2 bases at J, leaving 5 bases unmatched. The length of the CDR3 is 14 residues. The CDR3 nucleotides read TGTGCCAGCAGCCCACGGACTAGCCCCTACGAGCAGTACTTC. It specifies CASSPRTSPYEQYF. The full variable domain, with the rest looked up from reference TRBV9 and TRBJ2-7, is DSGVTQTPKHLITATGQRVTLRCSPRSGDLSVYWYQQSLDQGLQFLIQYYNGEERAKGNILERFSAQQFPDLHSELNLSSLELGDSALYFCASSPRTSPYEQYFGPGTRLTVT.

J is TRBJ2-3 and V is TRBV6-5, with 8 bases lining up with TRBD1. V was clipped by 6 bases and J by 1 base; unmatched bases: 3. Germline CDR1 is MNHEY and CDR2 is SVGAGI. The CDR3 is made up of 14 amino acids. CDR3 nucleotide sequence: TGTGCCAGCAGCTGGACAGGGCGCACAGATACGCAGTATTTT. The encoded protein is CASSWTGRTDTQYF.

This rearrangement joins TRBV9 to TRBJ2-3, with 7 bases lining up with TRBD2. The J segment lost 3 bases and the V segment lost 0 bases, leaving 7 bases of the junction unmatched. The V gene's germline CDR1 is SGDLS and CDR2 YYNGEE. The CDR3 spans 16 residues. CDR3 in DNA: TGTGCCAGCAGCGTAGAGTTTCGGGGGGTAACAGATACGCAGTATTTT. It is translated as CASSVEFRGVTDTQYF.

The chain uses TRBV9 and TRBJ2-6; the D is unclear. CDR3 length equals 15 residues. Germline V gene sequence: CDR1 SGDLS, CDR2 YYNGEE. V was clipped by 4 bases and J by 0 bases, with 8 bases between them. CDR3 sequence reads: CASSSPDSGANVLTF. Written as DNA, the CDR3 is TGTGCCAGCAGCTCCCCAGACTCTGGGGCCAACGTCCTGACTTTC. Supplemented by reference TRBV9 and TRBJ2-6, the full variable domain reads DSGVTQTPKHLITATGQRVTLRCSPRSGDLSVYWYQQSLDQGLQFLIQYYNGEERAKGNILERFSAQQFPDLHSELNLSSLELGDSALYFCASSSPDSGANVLTFGAGSRLTVL.

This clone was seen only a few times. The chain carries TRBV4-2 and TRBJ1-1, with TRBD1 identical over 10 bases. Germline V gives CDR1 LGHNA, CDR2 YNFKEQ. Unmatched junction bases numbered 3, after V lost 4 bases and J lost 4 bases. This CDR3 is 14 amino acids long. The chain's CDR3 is CASSPGDRGTEAFF. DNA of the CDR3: TGTGCCAGCAGCCCGGGGGACAGGGGCACTGAAGCTTTCTTT.

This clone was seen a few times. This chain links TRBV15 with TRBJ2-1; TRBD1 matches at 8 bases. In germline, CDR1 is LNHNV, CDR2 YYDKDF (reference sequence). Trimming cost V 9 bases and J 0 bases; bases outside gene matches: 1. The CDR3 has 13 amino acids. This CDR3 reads CATGQGSYNEQFF. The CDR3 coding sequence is TGTGCCACAGGACAGGGCTCCTACAATGAGCAGTTCTTC.

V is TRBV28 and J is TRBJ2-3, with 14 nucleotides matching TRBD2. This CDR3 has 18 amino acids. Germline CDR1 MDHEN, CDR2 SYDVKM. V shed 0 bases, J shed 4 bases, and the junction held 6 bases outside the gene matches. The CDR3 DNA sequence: TGTGCCAGCAGTTTATGGAGGACTAGCGGGGGGAACCCAGATACGCAGTATTTT. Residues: CASSLWRTSGGNPDTQYF.

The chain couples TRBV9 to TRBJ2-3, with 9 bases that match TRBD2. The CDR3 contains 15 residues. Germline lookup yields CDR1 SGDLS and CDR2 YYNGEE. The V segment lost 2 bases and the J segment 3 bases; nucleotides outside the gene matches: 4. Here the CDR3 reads CASSVIAGETDTQYF. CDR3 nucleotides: TGTGCCAGCAGCGTCATAGCGGGGGAGACAGATACGCAGTATTTT.

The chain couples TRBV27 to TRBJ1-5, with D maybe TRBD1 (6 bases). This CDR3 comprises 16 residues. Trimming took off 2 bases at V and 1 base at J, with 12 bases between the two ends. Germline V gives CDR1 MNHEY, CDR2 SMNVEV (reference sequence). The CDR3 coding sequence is TGTGCCAGCAGTTTAGGGGGCGCTGTGAGCAATCAGCCCCAGCATTTT. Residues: CASSLGGAVSNQPQHF.

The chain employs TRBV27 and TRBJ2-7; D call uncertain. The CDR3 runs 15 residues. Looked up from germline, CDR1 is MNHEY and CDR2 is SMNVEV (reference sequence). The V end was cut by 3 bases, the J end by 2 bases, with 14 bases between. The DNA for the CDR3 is TGTGCCAGCAGTTTTGCGGCCTTTCCTCCCTACGAGCAGTACTTC. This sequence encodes CASSFAAFPPYEQYF.

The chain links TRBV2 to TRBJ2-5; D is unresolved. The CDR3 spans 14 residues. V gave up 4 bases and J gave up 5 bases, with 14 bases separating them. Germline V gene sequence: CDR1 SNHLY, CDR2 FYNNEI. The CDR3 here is CASSVSSLIETQYF. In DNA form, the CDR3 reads TGTGCCAGCAGTGTTTCTAGTTTAATTGAGACCCAGTACTTC.